The 21 T cell receptor beta chains listed next were all sequenced from one sample in a study of blood T cell repertoires in COVID-19. This table comes from immunoSEQ multiplex PCR, and its TCRdb copy is limited to in-frame clones, with some not included. The sample yields about 300,000 clones, under 90% seen once. Sequencing used PBMCs or T cells enriched from blood (not recorded which). The receptor set was obtained from a woman between 45 and 60 years old who had been exposed to COVID-19.

The chain has TRBV19 and TRBJ1-5, with 7 nucleotides matching TRBD1. In germline, CDR1 is LNHDA, CDR2 SQIVND (reference sequence). The trim removed 3 bases at V and 2 bases at J, leaving 4 bases unmatched. This CDR3 has 15 residues. The CDR3 nucleotides are TGTGCCAGTAGTATGGGGACAGCGCGCAATCAGCCCCAGCATTTT. This translates into CASSMGTARNQPQHF.

This sequence joins TRBV3-1 (or the pseudogene TRBV3-2) and TRBJ1-2; D ambiguous. CDR1 and CDR2 from the germline V gene are LGHDT and YNNKEL (reference sequence). The CDR3 loop spans 14 amino acids. The germline V and J ends were trimmed by 0 bases and 0 bases, with 5 bases remaining between them. The CDR3 nucleotides read TGTGCCAGCAGCCAAGAAACATCTAACTATGGCTACACCTTC. Translated, it gives CASSQETSNYGYTF.

The chain carries TRBV11-2 and TRBJ2-2; D not resolved. Trimming shortened V by 7 bases and J by 2 bases, and 11 bases separated the two germline ends. Germline V lookup: CDR1 SGHAT, CDR2 FQNNGV. This CDR3 is 14 amino acids long. Here the CDR3 DNA reads TGTGCCAGCACCCAATTCCCCAACACCGGGGAGCTGTTTTTT. It encodes CASTQFPNTGELFF. The full variable domain, with the rest looked up from reference TRBV11-2 and TRBJ2-2, is EAGVAQSPRYKIIEKRQSVAFWCNPISGHATLYWYQQILGQGPKLLIQFQNNGVVDDSQLPKDRFSAERLKGVDSTLKIQPAKLEDSAVYLCASTQFPNTGELFFGEGSRLTVL.

In regard to this clone: Additional DNA sequences in this sample encode the identical CDR3. The gene calls are TRBV5-1 and TRBJ2-2; 11 nucleotides line up with TRBD2. V trimming: 1 base; J trimming: 0 bases; junction bases outside the gene matches: 2. Germline V CDR1 and CDR2: SGHRS, YFSETQ. The CDR3 length is 17 residues. The CDR3 is CASSLSSGGSNTGELFF. In nucleotides, the CDR3 is TGCGCCAGCAGCTTGTCTAGCGGGGGGTCGAACACCGGGGAGCTGTTTTTT.

CDR3 in amino acids: CASSTGTGATNEKLFF. CDR3 nucleotides: TGTGCCAGCAGTACCGGGACAGGGGCAACTAATGAAAAACTGTTTTTT. J is TRBJ1-4 and V is TRBV2; 10 nucleotides agree with TRBD1. CDR1 SNHLY and CDR2 FYNNEI come from the germline V gene. The CDR3 consists of 16 residues. The V segment lost 5 bases and the J segment 0 bases; nucleotides outside the gene matches: 3. The variable domain in full, with the rest retrieved from reference TRBV2 and TRBJ1-4, is EPEVTQTPSHQVTQMGQEVILRCVPISNHLYFYWYRQILGQKVEFLVSFYNNEISEKSEIFDDQFSVERPDGSNFTLKIRSTKLEDSAMYFCASSTGTGATNEKLFFGSGTQLSVL.

This chain connects TRBV7-2 to TRBJ2-7; 8 nucleotides agree with TRBD1. In germline, CDR1 is SGHTA, CDR2 FQGNSA. Germline trimming cut 5 bases from V and 1 base from J; bases unmatched to any gene: 7. This CDR3 is built from 15 residues. The CDR3 region has the DNA TGTGCCAGCAGCGTAACCCGGGACAGGTCCTACGAGCAGTACTTC. Amino acids: CASSVTRDRSYEQYF.

The rearrangement joins TRBV4-2 to TRBJ1-2; the D gene is possibly TRBD1 (5 bases). Per germline, CDR1 LGHNA and CDR2 YNFKEQ. Trimming stripped 3 bases from V and 3 bases from J, with 20 bases between. The CDR3 spans 17 residues. The CDR3 region has the DNA TGTGCCAGCAGCCAGGAAACCGGGACTGCAGTTGACTATGGCTACACCTTC. Amino acid sequence: CASSQETGTAVDYGYTF.

The chain joins TRBV18 to TRBJ2-7, with TRBD2 matching 15 bases. This CDR3 comprises 18 residues. CDR1 and CDR2 from the germline V gene are KGHSH and LQKENI. V shed 3 bases, J shed 0 bases, and the junction held 6 bases outside the gene matches. CDR3 residues: CASSPQGLAGGISYEQYF. CDR3 bases: TGTGCCAGCTCACCCCAGGGACTAGCGGGGGGCATCTCCTACGAGCAGTACTTC.

V and J are TRBV5-4 and TRBJ2-3; 8 bases map to TRBD1. The germline V gene encodes CDR1 SGHNT and CDR2 YYREEE (reference sequence). The CDR3 runs to 18 residues. The V and J ends lost 4 bases and 3 bases, in that order; junction bases with no gene match: 16. The CDR3 DNA sequence: TGTGCCAGCAGCAAGGGACTCGGGCAGGGGGCGAGAACAGATACGCAGTATTTT. Translation gives CASSKGLGQGARTDTQYF.

The chain uses TRBV29-1 and TRBJ1-2, with D perhaps matching TRBD1 (5 bases). V was cut by 6 bases and J by 4 bases, with 15 bases left in between. The CDR3 is 13 residues long. Germline V gene data show CDR1 as SQVTM and CDR2 as ANQGSEA. The CDR3 loop reads CSVISGGAYGYTF. The CDR3 bases are TGCAGCGTAATCTCAGGTGGGGCCTATGGCTACACCTTC.

V and J are TRBV6-5 and TRBJ2-7, with 8 bases lining up with TRBD1. The trim removed 4 bases at V and 3 bases at J, leaving 8 bases unmatched. Germline V gene data show CDR1 as MNHEY and CDR2 as SVGAGI. This CDR3 comprises 15 residues. CDR3 region: CASSFATGVGYEQYF. In DNA form, the CDR3 reads TGTGCCAGCAGTTTCGCGACAGGGGTCGGCTACGAGCAGTACTTC.

This chain connects TRBV29-1 to TRBJ2-7, with TRBD2 as a possible D gene (6 bases). This CDR3 has 12 residues. Germline CDR1 and CDR2: SQVTM and ANQGSEA. Trimming left V 6 bases short and J 0 bases short, with 9 bases between. The CDR3 sequence is CSVGGISYEQYF. The CDR3 DNA reads as TGCAGCGTCGGAGGGATCTCCTACGAGCAGTACTTC.

This chain connects TRBV5-1 to TRBJ2-3, with TRBD2 identical over 10 bases. This CDR3 contains 17 residues. V lost 1 base to trimming and J lost 0 bases; unmatched junction nucleotides: 5. The germline V gene has CDR1 SGHRS and CDR2 YFSETQ. The CDR3 DNA sequence: TGCGCCAGCAGCTTGAGTGGACTAGCGGCTAGCACAGATACGCAGTATTTT. This codes for CASSLSGLAASTDTQYF.

As concerns this clone: At the DNA level, this CDR3 is encoded by other sequences in the same sample as well. V usage is TRBV3-1 (or the pseudogene TRBV3-2) and J usage is TRBJ1-5, with D possibly matching TRBD1 (6 bases). V was pared by 0 bases and J by 7 bases, with 7 bases between. The germline CDR1 and CDR2 sequences are LGHDT and YNNKEL (reference sequence). The CDR3 has 13 residues. The CDR3: CASSQDRGQPQHF. The CDR3 coding sequence is TGTGCCAGCAGCCAAGACAGGGGACAGCCCCAGCATTTT.

This clone has a single count. The V and J genes are TRBV7-9 and TRBJ1-4; TRBD1 matches at 8 bases. CDR3 size: 15 residues. Germline loops: CDR1 SEHNR, CDR2 FQNEAQ (reference sequence). The V and J ends lost 0 bases and 8 bases, in that order; junction bases with no gene match: 5. The CDR3 sequence is CASSLARQGREKLFF. CDR3 bases: TGTGCCAGCAGCTTAGCGAGACAGGGGAGAGAAAAACTGTTTTTT.

The chain combines TRBV2 with TRBJ2-2; 9 positions match TRBD1. Germline loops: CDR1 SNHLY, CDR2 FYNNEI. This CDR3 has 15 amino acids. The V and J ends lost 4 bases and 3 bases, in that order; junction bases with no gene match: 3. The CDR3 coding sequence is TGTGCCAGCAGTGTTCGGACAGGGGACACCGGGGAGCTGTTTTTT. Translated, it gives CASSVRTGDTGELFF.

The rearrangement links TRBV19 to TRBJ1-2; 10 bases align to TRBD1. CDR3 length equals 13 residues. Germline V gives CDR1 LNHDA, CDR2 SQIVND (reference sequence). V lost 7 bases, J lost 8 bases, and 7 bases stayed unmatched. The DNA of the CDR3 is TGTGCCAGTAATCAACGGGACAGGGGAGGCTACACCTTC. It encodes CASNQRDRGGYTF.

The chain recombines TRBV2 with TRBJ1-3, with 9 bases aligning to TRBD1. V shed 4 bases and J 9 bases; nucleotides not matched to a gene: 7. This CDR3 contains 14 residues. CDR1 is SNHLY, CDR2 FYNNEI, per germline. Here the CDR3 reads CASSVTGTGITIYF. In DNA form, the CDR3 reads TGTGCCAGCAGTGTCACCGGGACAGGGATCACCATATATTTT.

This chain connects TRBV7-8 to TRBJ2-3, with TRBD2 matching 16 bases. Germline-derived CDR1 and CDR2 are SGHVS and FQNEAQ. The CDR3 extends over 18 amino acids. V shed 5 bases and J 3 bases; nucleotides not matched to a gene: 8. CDR3 nucleotides: TGTGCCAGCAGCCTCAACCCGGGACTAGCGGGGGGGACAGATACGCAGTATTTT. Protein: CASSLNPGLAGGTDTQYF.

This sequence joins TRBV25-1 and TRBJ1-6, with 12 bases identical to TRBD1. Germline CDR1 reads MGHDK; CDR2 reads SYGVNS. Trimming cost V 6 bases and J 9 bases; bases outside gene matches: 9. This CDR3 has 16 amino acids. CDR3 in DNA: TGTGCCAGCAGCTCCCGGGGGGACAGGGGGCTTTCACCCCTCCACTTT. Translated, it gives CASSSRGDRGLSPLHF.

V and J are TRBV2 and TRBJ2-7; possibly TRBD1 for D (7 bases). V lost 4 bases and J 8 bases, leaving 21 bases between the germline ends. The germline V gene has CDR1 SNHLY and CDR2 FYNNEI. The CDR3 has 15 residues. DNA for the CDR3: TGTGCCAGCAGTGGGGGGGACAACTCGGACAGGAAGCAGTACTTC. This sequence encodes CASSGGDNSDRKQYF.